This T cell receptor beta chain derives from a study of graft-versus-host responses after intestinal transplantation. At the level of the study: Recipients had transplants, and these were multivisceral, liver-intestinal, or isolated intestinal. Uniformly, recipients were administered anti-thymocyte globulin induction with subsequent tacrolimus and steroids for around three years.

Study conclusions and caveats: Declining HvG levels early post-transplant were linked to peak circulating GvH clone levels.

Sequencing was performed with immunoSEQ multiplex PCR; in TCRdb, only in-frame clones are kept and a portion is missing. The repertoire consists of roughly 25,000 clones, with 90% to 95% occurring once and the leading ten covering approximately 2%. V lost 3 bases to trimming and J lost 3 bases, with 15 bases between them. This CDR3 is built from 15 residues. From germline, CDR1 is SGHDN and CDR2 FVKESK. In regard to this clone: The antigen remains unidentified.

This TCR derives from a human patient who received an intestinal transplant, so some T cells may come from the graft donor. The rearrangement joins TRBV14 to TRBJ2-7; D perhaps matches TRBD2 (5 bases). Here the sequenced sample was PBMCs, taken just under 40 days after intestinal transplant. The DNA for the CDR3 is TGTGCCAGCAGCCACCCCCGAGGGCTTATCTACGAGCAGTACTTC. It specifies CASSHPRGLIYEQYF.